This is a list of T cell receptor beta chains from one sample in a study of T cell responses to AZD1222 COVID-19 vaccine. The data were produced by immunoSEQ multiplex PCR, yet TCRdb's version contains in-frame clones alone and is incomplete. The table records under 45,000 clones, roughly nine tenths of them present only once. Sequenced here: peripheral blood, sampled on day 0 of AZD1222 vaccination. These receptors were collected from an adult in good health. Each CDR3 is given with its conserved first and last residue. A D gene is named only where the DNA matches it firmly. A clone size is listed for some rows: how often the clone was seen (once, few, many), or a class if it is expanded.

d_call	clone_size	j_call	v_call	cdr3_nt	cdr3_aa
NA	NA	TRBJ2-1	TRBV5-4	TGTGCCAGCAGCTGGACGGTTAATGAGCAGTTCTTC	CASSWTVNEQFF
NA	NA	TRBJ1-3	TRBV6-6	TGTGCCAGCAGTCCACGAAGCTCTGGAAACACCATATATTTT	CASSPRSSGNTIYF
TRBD1	NA	TRBJ2-4	TRBV15	TGTGCCACGATGGCGGACAGGGGGTCCAAAAACATTCAGTACTTC	CATMADRGSKNIQYF
TRBD2	NA	TRBJ2-3	TRBV6-5	TGTGCCAGCAGCAGCGGGGGGGTCGGCACAGATACGCAGTATTTT	CASSSGGVGTDTQYF
TRBD1	NA	TRBJ2-1	TRBV5-1	TGCGCCAGCAGCTCGAGTTATTCAGGGGGCGAAGGCAATGAGCAGTTCTTC	CASSSSYSGGEGNEQFF
TRBD1	NA	TRBJ2-7	TRBV7-9	TGTGCCAGCAGCTTACCGGGACAGATCGAGCAGTACTTC	CASSLPGQIEQYF
NA	once	TRBJ2-1	TRBV6-5	TGTGCCAGCAGCCCCTATGAGGGAAACAATGAGCAGTTCTTC	CASSPYEGNNEQFF
NA	NA	TRBJ1-2	TRBV6-5	TGTGCCAGCGGAGAGGGCTATGGCTACACCTTC	CASGEGYGYTF
NA	NA	TRBJ1-3	TRBV6-2/TRBV6-3	TGTGCCAGCAGTTCCCGACCCGTTGGAAACACCATATATTTT	CASSSRPVGNTIYF
NA	NA	TRBJ1-6	TRBV6-5	TGTGCCAGCAGACGACAGCCAGATAATTCACCCCTCCACTTT	CASRRQPDNSPLHF
NA	NA	TRBJ1-1	TRBV28	TGTGCCAGCAGTCGGGACTCCCCTCCTGAAGCTTTCTTT	CASSRDSPPEAFF
NA	NA	TRBJ2-1	TRBV2	TGTGCCAGCAGTGAAGCGCTTAGTTGGCAGGGGAGTAGAGATGAGCAGTTCTTC	CASSEALSWQGSRDEQFF
TRBD2	NA	TRBJ2-1	TRBV11-2	TGTGCCAGCAGCCTTCGCGGGGGGGCAAAGTGGAATGAGCAGTTCTTC	CASSLRGGAKWNEQFF
NA	NA	TRBJ1-4	TRBV28	TGTGCCAGCAGTGGTATATCTAATGAAAAACTGTTTTTT	CASSGISNEKLFF